A selection of T cell receptor beta chains follows, all from one sample in a study of T cell responses to AZD1222 COVID-19 vaccine. Using immunoSEQ multiplex PCR, the repertoire was profiled, and TCRdb retains in-frame clones only, with some absent. This table holds approximately 110,000 clones, nearly 90% found once. The sequenced sample was peripheral blood, obtained on day 0 of AZD1222 vaccination. The origin of the receptors is an adult in good health. CDR3s include the opening cysteine and the closing phenylalanine or tryptophan. Each record gives: D gene, V gene, clone size, J gene, CDR3 protein. A D gene is named only where the DNA matches it firmly. Size is omitted from some rows. Given values are once, few, many or a class for expanded clones.

D: NA
V: TRBV12-3/TRBV12-4
size: NA
J: TRBJ1-2
CDR3: CASSLAGYGYTF

D: TRBD1
V: TRBV5-1
size: NA
J: TRBJ1-4
CDR3: CASSYRGGEKLFF

D: NA
V: TRBV5-1
size: NA
J: TRBJ1-2
CDR3: CASSLRGPRVYGYTF

D: TRBD2
V: TRBV9
size: NA
J: TRBJ2-5
CDR3: CASSVEASGQETQYF

D: TRBD1
V: TRBV27
size: NA
J: TRBJ1-2
CDR3: CASSTRDRGFPNYGYTF

D: NA
V: TRBV2
size: NA
J: TRBJ1-5
CDR3: CASSADTDSGQPQHF

D: NA
V: TRBV9
size: NA
J: TRBJ1-1
CDR3: CASSVDPVMGTEAFF

D: NA
V: TRBV11-2
size: NA
J: TRBJ2-3
CDR3: CASSPRPVADTQYF

D: TRBD2
V: TRBV24-1
size: NA
J: TRBJ2-3
CDR3: CATSALGEGSTDTQYF

D: NA
V: TRBV24-1
size: NA
J: TRBJ2-7
CDR3: CATSDLQSGRGQYF

D: NA
V: TRBV6-5
size: NA
J: TRBJ1-1
CDR3: CASSYSGGNTEAFF

D: NA
V: TRBV19
size: NA
J: TRBJ2-2
CDR3: CASTSRLQGTGELFF

D: TRBD1
V: TRBV24-1
size: NA
J: TRBJ1-5
CDR3: CATSRGLSQPQHF

D: TRBD2
V: TRBV9
size: NA
J: TRBJ2-3
CDR3: CASSAGTRDTDTQYF

D: TRBD2
V: TRBV11-2
size: NA
J: TRBJ2-3
CDR3: CASSLGLAGGPAADTQYF

D: NA
V: TRBV7-8
size: NA
J: TRBJ1-1
CDR3: CASTELGLGEAFF

D: TRBD2
V: TRBV19
size: NA
J: TRBJ2-3
CDR3: CASSRGLADLSTDTQYF

D: NA
V: TRBV5-1
size: NA
J: TRBJ2-7
CDR3: CASSQDSYEQYF

D: TRBD1
V: TRBV19
size: NA
J: TRBJ1-1
CDR3: CASSPTGGRGEAFF

D: NA
V: TRBV20-1
size: NA
J: TRBJ1-2
CDR3: CSASATGLSYGYTF

D: NA
V: TRBV2
size: NA
J: TRBJ2-7
CDR3: CASRSSYEQYF

D: TRBD1
V: TRBV7-2
size: NA
J: TRBJ1-2
CDR3: CASSYRGRRGYGYTF

D: NA
V: TRBV18
size: NA
J: TRBJ1-3
CDR3: CASSPLGNTIYF

D: TRBD1
V: TRBV12-3/TRBV12-4
size: NA
J: TRBJ1-2
CDR3: CASRKGQGGGYTF

D: NA
V: TRBV4-1
size: NA
J: TRBJ2-7
CDR3: CASSQGPSSYEQYF

D: NA
V: TRBV30
size: NA
J: TRBJ1-6
CDR3: CAWSRRLGGSSYNSPLHF

D: NA
V: TRBV18
size: once
J: TRBJ1-3
CDR3: CASSPQGTGNTIYF

D: NA
V: TRBV19
size: NA
J: TRBJ1-2
CDR3: CASSILASNGYTF

D: TRBD1
V: TRBV27
size: NA
J: TRBJ1-1
CDR3: CASNRDSKPTEAFF

D: TRBD1
V: TRBV7-9
size: NA
J: TRBJ2-2
CDR3: CASSYGTGLHGELFF

D: TRBD2
V: TRBV11-2
size: NA
J: TRBJ2-5
CDR3: CASSLAPVLAGRETQYF

D: NA
V: TRBV7-2
size: NA
J: TRBJ2-7
CDR3: CASSPGTVGEQYF

D: NA
V: TRBV28
size: NA
J: TRBJ1-2
CDR3: CASAAGYGYTF

D: TRBD1
V: TRBV9
size: NA
J: TRBJ2-2
CDR3: CASSVLDRGNTGELFF

D: NA
V: TRBV12-3/TRBV12-4
size: NA
J: TRBJ1-5
CDR3: CASSGNSNQPQHF

D: TRBD1
V: TRBV19
size: NA
J: TRBJ1-5
CDR3: CASSPRGQRSNQPQHF

D: TRBD2
V: TRBV11-3
size: NA
J: TRBJ2-5
CDR3: CASSLGLAGVETQYF

D: TRBD1
V: TRBV7-2
size: few
J: TRBJ1-6
CDR3: CASSSTGLNSPLHF

D: NA
V: TRBV19
size: NA
J: TRBJ1-5
CDR3: CASSNRAQPQHF

D: NA
V: TRBV18
size: NA
J: TRBJ2-7
CDR3: CASSPRLGSSYEQYF

D: NA
V: TRBV19
size: once
J: TRBJ1-5
CDR3: CASSITRQIQSQPQHF

D: TRBD2
V: TRBV5-1
size: once
J: TRBJ2-1
CDR3: CASSTIAGGFEQFF

D: NA
V: TRBV20-1
size: NA
J: TRBJ1-2
CDR3: CSASMGPGAGYTF

D: NA
V: TRBV28
size: NA
J: TRBJ1-2
CDR3: CASSWQPYGYTF

D: NA
V: TRBV7-2
size: NA
J: TRBJ2-7
CDR3: CASSSGPYEQYF

D: TRBD2
V: TRBV5-1
size: once
J: TRBJ2-1
CDR3: CASSLLLAGVVYNEQFF

D: NA
V: TRBV28
size: NA
J: TRBJ2-7
CDR3: CASSLTGHYEQYF

D: TRBD1
V: TRBV29-1
size: NA
J: TRBJ1-2
CDR3: CSVDSPGQEANYGYTF

D: NA
V: TRBV12-3/TRBV12-4
size: NA
J: TRBJ1-2
CDR3: CASSYQGRYGYTF

D: TRBD1
V: TRBV27
size: few
J: TRBJ1-5
CDR3: CASRPGQGIGQPQHF

D: NA
V: TRBV9
size: NA
J: TRBJ2-7
CDR3: CASSVDGGLDEQYF

D: NA
V: TRBV5-4
size: NA
J: TRBJ1-6
CDR3: CASSLWRSPNSPLHF

D: NA
V: TRBV7-2
size: NA
J: TRBJ1-1
CDR3: CASSFSGNTEAFF

D: NA
V: TRBV7-3
size: NA
J: TRBJ2-2
CDR3: CASSLAGHNTGELFF

D: NA
V: TRBV9
size: NA
J: TRBJ1-6
CDR3: CASSSRLGAGINSPLHF

D: TRBD1
V: TRBV6-5
size: few
J: TRBJ1-5
CDR3: CASSPTGGLQPQHF

D: NA
V: TRBV6-2/TRBV6-3
size: NA
J: TRBJ1-5
CDR3: CASSFPLHGLQPQHF

D: TRBD1
V: TRBV30
size: NA
J: TRBJ1-2
CDR3: CAYYRDRPNYGYTF

D: TRBD1
V: TRBV9
size: NA
J: TRBJ1-4
CDR3: CASSGTGTEKLFF